This T cell receptor beta chain came from a study of blood T cell repertoires in COVID-19. Study-level information: The United States, Italy and Spain provided the acute and convalescent COVID-19 samples.

Sequenced by immunoSEQ multiplex PCR; TCRdb stores in-frame clones only, minus some. The table lists roughly 200,000 clones, 85% of them singletons. The CDR3 loop spans 15 amino acids. Trimming took 6 bases from V and 7 from J; bases not matched to a gene: 10. The V gene's germline CDR1 is WSHSY and CDR2 SAAADI. The clonotype originates from a middle-aged man who had recovered from COVID-19. The material sequenced was PBMCs or T cells enriched from blood (not recorded which). This chain links TRBV10-2 with TRBJ1-4; 8 positions agree with TRBD1. CDR3 bases: TGCGCCAGCAGCGTAACAGGGGGGAGAGGTGAAAAACTGTTTTTT. Protein sequence: CASSVTGGRGEKLFF.